This record concerns one TCR beta chain sequence. Its antigen is currently unknown. The data stem from a study of regulatory and conventional T cells in RAG deficiency. Only in-frame clones appear in the TCRdb table, and some are missing; sequencing was by immunoSEQ multiplex PCR. The data show roughly 19,000 clones, around 90% seen once. General study findings and limits: Omenn CD25-high CD127-low cells may be activated cells, not true Tregs. Treg unique TCR beta sequences were 80 to 100-fold fewer in Omenn syndrome and CID/AS patients than controls. Omenn patients showed >85% Treg-Tconv overlap and shorter CDR3 lengths. Control T-cell subsets had markedly higher Shannon entropy and lower Simpson indices than RAG-deficient patients.

Regulatory T cells were sorted from blood as CD4+ CD25-high CD127-low cells. This CDR3 is built from 12 residues. CDR1 is SNHLY, CDR2 FYNNEI, per germline. Trimming removed 1 base at V and 11 bases at J, with 8 bases between. The sample was also linked to a second study, of regulatory T cells. That source reports: The PCR used 52 TRBV and 13 TRBJ primers.

This sequence was found in a human donor in good health. The chain is built from TRBV2 and TRBJ1-4; weak D call: TRBD1 (5 bases). Sequenced input: Tregs sorted from blood. CDR3 DNA: TGTGCCAGCAGTGAAGTGGGGGGGAAACTGTTTTTT. Translation gives CASSEVGGKLFF.